The 15 T cell receptor beta chains below were found in one sample sequenced in a study of CD8 T cells in Susac syndrome. The RNA input was roughly 0.45 to 1 ug, and it was reverse transcribed with random hexamers. TCRdb passed the immunoSEQ multiplex PCR reads through MiXCR, listing each CDR3 protein once. The sample has around 140,000 distinct CDR3 sequences, approximately 94% seen once; the top ten hold 0.084%. Sequences were obtained from CD4+ T cells from PBMCs. The receptor set was obtained from a human donor in good health.

The rearrangement links TRBV6-2 or TRBV6-3 to TRBJ1-2; TRBD1 aligns across 7 bases. Trimming at V came to 4 bases and at J to 7 bases, leaving 9 bases not matched to a gene. CDR1 is MNHEY, CDR2 SVGEGT, per germline. CDR3 size: 14 residues. The CDR3 is CASSSTDRWGGYTF. CDR3 DNA: TGTGCCAGCAGTTCAACGGACAGGTGGGGTGGCTACACCTTC.

This chain connects TRBV6-6 to TRBJ1-2; D may be TRBD1 (5 bases). V lost 4 bases and J 2 bases, leaving 8 bases between the germline ends. Per the germline V gene, CDR1 is MNHNY and CDR2 is SVGAGI (reference sequence). The CDR3 is 13 amino acids. The DNA for the CDR3 is TGTGCCAGCAGTTTGGGACGGAACTATGGCTACACCTTC. Protein product: CASSLGRNYGYTF.

The chain carries TRBV7-7 and TRBJ2-6; 7 positions match TRBD1. CDR3 length equals 17 residues. V was pared by 5 bases and J by 0 bases, with 7 bases of the junction left unmatched. Germline CDR1 SSHAT, CDR2 FNYEAQ (reference sequence). The CDR3 DNA is TGTGCCAGCAGCCCCGGGACAGTACCCTCTGGGGCCAACGTCCTGACTTTC. Translation: CASSPGTVPSGANVLTF.

This clonotype was picked up one time. V and J are TRBV25-1 and TRBJ2-1, with 8 bases aligning to TRBD2. The CDR3 sequence is 14 residues long. The junction had 9 bases not matched to a gene; V was cut back by 6 bases and J by 8 bases. Germline V CDR1 and CDR2: MGHDK, SYGVNS. The CDR3 loop reads CASRASGRWDEQFF. The CDR3 bases are TGTGCCAGCAGAGCCAGCGGGAGATGGGATGAGCAGTTCTTC.

V usage is TRBV5-1 and J usage is TRBJ2-1, with 11 bases aligning to TRBD2. The CDR3 contains 15 residues. Germline V gene lookup returns CDR1 SGHRS and CDR2 YFSETQ. The trim removed 1 base at V and 8 bases at J, leaving 5 bases unmatched. For the CDR3, the DNA is TGCGCCAGCAGCTTGAGAACTAGCGGGAGTCATGAGCAGTTCTTC. It is translated as CASSLRTSGSHEQFF.

This rearrangement joins TRBV28 to TRBJ2-5; 9 positions agree with TRBD2. The CDR3 sequence is 17 residues long. Trimming removed 4 bases from V and 1 base from J; junction bases left unmatched: 10. Germline values: CDR1 MDHEN, CDR2 SYDVKM. The CDR3 DNA reads TGTGCCAGCAGTTCGACTAGCGGCGGGTATCTCCAAGAGACCCAGTACTTC. Encoded protein: CASSSTSGGYLQETQYF.

This sequence joins TRBV7-9 and TRBJ2-3; D remains unclear. Trimming took 10 bases from V and 2 from J, leaving 19 bases between them. CDR3 length equals 15 residues. The germline gives CDR1 SEHNR, CDR2 FQNEAQ (reference sequence). CDR3 region: CATALGIPNTDTQYF. In DNA, the CDR3 is TGTGCCACCGCCCTGGGCATACCTAACACAGATACGCAGTATTTT.

The chain combines TRBV5-1 with TRBJ2-7; 13 positions match TRBD2. Germline V gene data show CDR1 as SGHRS and CDR2 as YFSETQ. The CDR3 sequence is 14 residues long. The V segment lost 6 bases and the J segment 6 bases; nucleotides outside the gene matches: 6. CDR3 sequence reads: CASTGLAGAREQYF. The CDR3 DNA sequence: TGCGCCAGCACCGGACTAGCGGGAGCTCGCGAGCAGTACTTC.

This clonotype was found once. This chain connects TRBV5-1 to TRBJ2-7, with no clear D. CDR3 length: 14 amino acids. Looked up from germline, CDR1 is SGHRS and CDR2 is YFSETQ. V gave up 2 bases and J gave up 3 bases, with 12 bases separating them. CDR3: CASSFSGEVYEQYF. The CDR3 DNA sequence: TGCGCCAGCAGCTTCTCCGGAGAGGTCTACGAGCAGTACTTC.

CDR3 nucleotide sequence: TGTGCCAGCAGCTTGGAAGCGGGAAGTCGCACAGATACGCAGTATTTT. Its translation is CASSLEAGSRTDTQYF. The chain joins TRBV5-8 to TRBJ2-3; 7 nucleotides match TRBD2. Germline CDR1 and CDR2: SGHTS and YDEGEE. V dropped 0 bases and J dropped 1; count of bases not matched to a gene: 5. The CDR3 runs 16 residues. The whole variable domain, filled in from reference TRBV5-8 and TRBJ2-3, reads EAGVTQSPTHLIKTRGQQATLRCSPISGHTSVYWYQQALGLGLQFLLWYDEGEERNRGNFPPRFSGRQFPNYSSELNVNALELEDSALYLCASSLEAGSRTDTQYFGPGTRLTVL.

The chain employs TRBV2 and TRBJ2-1; D ambiguous. The CDR3 consists of 15 residues. The germline gives CDR1 SNHLY, CDR2 FYNNEI. V shed 8 bases and J shed 6 bases, with 20 bases lying between them. CDR3: CASFKGRVQSNEQFF. For the CDR3, the DNA is TGTGCCAGCTTTAAGGGCCGCGTGCAGAGCAATGAGCAGTTCTTC.

This chain links TRBV7-9 with TRBJ1-2, with 7 bases that match TRBD1. Germline V lookup: CDR1 SEHNR, CDR2 FQNEAQ (reference sequence). J was trimmed by 5 bases and V by 5 bases; bases with no gene match: 11. The CDR3 runs 15 residues. CDR3 in DNA: TGTGCCAGCAGCCCAACGGACAGGACTAGTTATGGCTACACCTTC. Encoded protein: CASSPTDRTSYGYTF.

The table lists this clonotype with a count of one. The chain employs TRBV27 and TRBJ2-2, with D perhaps matching TRBD1 (6 bases). CDR3 size: 13 residues. The V end lost 5 bases, the J end lost 8 bases, and 12 bases lay between the germline ends. Germline CDR1 reads MNHEY; CDR2 reads SMNVEV (reference sequence). CDR3 sequence reads: CASSRYRAGELFF. CDR3 nucleotides: TGTGCCAGCAGTAGATACAGGGCTGGGGAGCTGTTTTTT.

The gene calls are TRBV20-1 and TRBJ1-3; TRBD1 might be the D (6 bases). CDR3 length: 13 amino acids. Trimming stripped 3 bases from V and 4 bases from J, with 10 bases between. The germline CDR1 and CDR2 sequences are DFQATT and SNEGSKA (reference sequence). CDR3 in amino acids: CSASRQAGNTIYF. The CDR3 region has the DNA TGCAGTGCTAGTAGACAGGCCGGAAACACCATATATTTT.

The chain joins TRBV27 to TRBJ1-2; maybe TRBD1 (5 bases). V lost 6 bases to trimming and J lost 5 bases, with 13 bases between them. The length of the CDR3 is 13 residues. In germline, CDR1 is MNHEY, CDR2 SMNVEV (reference sequence). CDR3 nucleotide sequence: TGTGCCAGCAGCGTCAGGGAAGGGTATGGCTACACCTTC. Encoded protein: CASSVREGYGYTF.